This entry is about one T cell receptor beta chain. No antigen is known for it. This sample is drawn from a study of cytomegalovirus exposure and HLA in healthy donors. Notes on the study in general: Follow-up analysis seemed to connect common viral pathogens with several of the most significant clusters identified.

The PCR had 60 Vbeta and 13 Jbeta primers. In the study's own analysis: About 9.9 million shared chains were among approximately 80 million unique TCR beta chains counted in a later analysis. Profiled with immunoSEQ multiplex PCR; TCRdb holds only in-frame clones, not every one. D and trimming come from the DNA, and the V and J calls and clone size come from that table. The data show roughly 150,000 clones, roughly 79% seen once. Healthy donors of bone marrow made up the group. Between the trimmed V and J ends, which lost 0 bases and 5 bases, there was a span of 16 bases. The CDR3 has 16 residues. Per the germline V gene, CDR1 is LGHNA and CDR2 is YSLEER.

The chain uses TRBV4-3 and TRBJ1-1; D uncertain. The receptor comes from a man younger than 30 in good health and CMV-seropositive. The sample taken for sequencing was PBMCs. CDR3 DNA: TGCGCCAGCAGCCAAGATTTACCGGGGAGTGGGACTGAAGCTTTCTTT. Translation: CASSQDLPGSGTEAFF.